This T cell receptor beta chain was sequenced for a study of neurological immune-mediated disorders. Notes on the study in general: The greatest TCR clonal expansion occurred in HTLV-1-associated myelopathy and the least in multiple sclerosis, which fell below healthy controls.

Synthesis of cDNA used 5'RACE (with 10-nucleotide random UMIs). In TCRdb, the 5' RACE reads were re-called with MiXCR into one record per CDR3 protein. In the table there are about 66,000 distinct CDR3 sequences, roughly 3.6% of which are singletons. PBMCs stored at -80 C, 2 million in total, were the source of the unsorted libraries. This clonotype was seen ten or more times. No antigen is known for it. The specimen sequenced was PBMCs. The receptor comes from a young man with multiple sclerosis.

Here the CDR3 reads CASSSGTSTDTQYF. CDR3 DNA: TGTGCCAGCAGCTCCGGGACTAGCACAGATACGCAGTATTTT. The V gene is TRBV13, the J gene TRBJ2-3; D is perhaps TRBD2 (6 bases). Deletions cut 4 bases from V and 0 bases from J, with 8 bases between. The CDR3 covers 14 residues. Germline V gives CDR1 PRHDT, CDR2 FYEKMQ (reference sequence).